The 28 T cell receptor beta chains in this list originate from one sample, sequenced in a study of beta chain features in type 1 diabetes (dated by TCRdb to the late 2010s). What the study reported, not specific to this receptor: A moderate but significant shortening of TCRB CDR3 length was observed in type 1 diabetes patients in all four CD4+ subsets.

The library was made by the immunoSEQ multiplex PCR assay. The entire isolated RNA was reverse transcribed using the High Capacity cDNA Reverse Transcription Kit, and thus expressed TCRB transcripts were sequenced. TCRdb took this table from immuneACCESS and kept in-frame rearrangements with V and J called. Such tables lack part of the clones; where checked against another copy, unresolved V genes explain under half of the gap, and the rest is unexplained. Here the sample has roughly 340,000 clones; approximately 12% occur a single time. About 0.01% of the sample goes to the ten largest clones. Their target antigens are unknown. Sequenced sample: naive CD4+ T cells from blood. What the cell subset or site label conveys for this sample: true naive CD4+ T cells. These receptor sequences come from a woman between 18 and 29 years old with type 1 diabetes.

V and J are TRBV7-9 and TRBJ2-3; D not certain. Looked up from germline, CDR1 is SEHNR and CDR2 is FQNEAQ (reference sequence). The CDR3 covers 15 residues. Trimming took 0 bases from V and 2 from J, leaving 9 bases between them. The CDR3 nucleotides are TGTGCCAGCAGCTTAGCCGGGTCTACCACAGATACGCAGTATTTT. Encoded protein: CASSLAGSTTDTQYF. Full variable domain (outside the CDR3, taken from reference TRBV7-9 and TRBJ2-3): DTGVSQNPRHKITKRGQNVTFRCDPISEHNRLYWYRQTLGQGPEFLTYFQNEAQLEKSRLLSDRFSAERPKGSFSTLEIQRTEQGDSAMYLCASSLAGSTTDTQYFGPGTRLTVL.

This clone was detected only a few times. The V gene is TRBV7-9, the J gene TRBJ1-2; D perhaps matches TRBD1 (5 bases). The germline V gene has CDR1 SEHNR and CDR2 FQNEAQ (reference sequence). V was shortened by 5 bases and J by 7 bases, with 14 bases between the two germline ends. The CDR3 is 13 amino acids. The DNA of the CDR3 is TGTGCCAGCAGCGAAGGGGTCCCCGTTGGCTACACCTTC. Protein sequence: CASSEGVPVGYTF.

The V and J genes are TRBV7-2 and TRBJ1-2, with D maybe TRBD1 (6 bases). The germline gives CDR1 SGHTA, CDR2 FQGNSA. The CDR3 has 13 amino acids. The V end was cut by 5 bases, the J end by 3 bases, with 10 bases between. CDR3 amino acids: CASSPGQHYGYTF. In DNA form, the CDR3 reads TGTGCCAGCAGCCCGGGACAACACTATGGCTACACCTTC.

This clone has just a few counts. The chain recombines TRBV28 with TRBJ2-7; D is uncertain. Trimming left V 6 bases short and J 5 bases short, with 11 bases between. This CDR3 has 12 amino acids. Germline lookup yields CDR1 MDHEN and CDR2 SYDVKM. The CDR3 sequence: CASRGGLDEQYF. CDR3 DNA: TGTGCCAGCAGAGGCGGTCTAGACGAGCAGTACTTC.

This rearrangement joins TRBV27 to TRBJ2-7; D unclear. The CDR3 spans 10 residues. Germline loops: CDR1 MNHEY, CDR2 SMNVEV (reference sequence). With 10 bases removed from V and 4 bases from J, the gap between germline ends came to 8 bases. CDR3 nucleotides: TGTGCCAACTTTTCTTACGAGCAGTACTTC. Translated, it gives CANFSYEQYF.

This clone turned up a few times. The chain recombines TRBV30 with TRBJ1-3; D gene uncertain. This CDR3 comprises 15 residues. V dropped 1 base and J dropped 2 bases, with 12 bases sitting between them. Germline V gene data show CDR1 as GTSNPN and CDR2 as SVGIG (reference sequence). The CDR3 DNA follows: TGTGCCTGGAGTGACGGGAGTCCGCCTGGAAACACCATATATTTT. Protein sequence: CAWSDGSPPGNTIYF.

This clone was seen more than once but under ten times. This chain links TRBV30 with TRBJ2-7; TRBD1 aligns across 11 bases. V shed 5 bases and J 4 bases; nucleotides not matched to a gene: 13. This CDR3 is built from 16 residues. Germline CDR1 and CDR2: GTSNPN and SVGIG (reference sequence). CDR3: CAWASPADRGLYEQYF. CDR3 bases: TGTGCCTGGGCGTCCCCCGCGGACAGGGGGCTGTACGAGCAGTACTTC.

The gene calls are TRBV9 and TRBJ1-4; 11 positions match TRBD1. The CDR3 spans 18 residues. V shed 2 bases and J 1 base; nucleotides not matched to a gene: 7. CDR1 is SGDLS, CDR2 YYNGEE, per germline. Written as DNA, the CDR3 is TGTGCCAGCAGCGTGGACCGGGACAGGGGGAAAACTAATGAAAAACTGTTTTTT. This sequence encodes CASSVDRDRGKTNEKLFF.

The V and J genes are TRBV29-1 and TRBJ1-2, with D possibly matching TRBD1 (6 bases). The CDR3 runs 13 residues. V lost 4 bases, J lost 3 bases, and 12 bases lay in between. Germline V gene lookup returns CDR1 SQVTM and CDR2 ANQGSEA. CDR3 amino acids: CSVVGGGDYGYTF. CDR3 DNA: TGCAGCGTTGTTGGAGGGGGGGACTATGGCTACACCTTC.

The V and J genes are TRBV28 and TRBJ1-5, with a possible D match to TRBD1 (6 bases). The CDR3 is 12 residues long. Trimming left V 6 bases short and J 7 bases short, with 10 bases between. Germline values: CDR1 MDHEN, CDR2 SYDVKM. In DNA, the CDR3 is TGTGCCAGCAGGGGCGACAGGCAGCCCCAGCATTTT. Amino acid sequence: CASRGDRQPQHF.

The chain couples TRBV10-3 to TRBJ2-5; TRBD1 agrees at 7 bases. The J segment lost 3 bases and the V segment lost 11 bases, leaving 9 bases of the junction unmatched. This CDR3 is built from 13 residues. Per the germline V gene, CDR1 is ENHRY and CDR2 is SYGVKD. In DNA, the CDR3 is TGTGCCGCCAGGCCCGGGACAGAAGAGACCCAGTACTTC. Translating it yields CAARPGTEETQYF.

Concerning this clone: At the DNA level, this CDR3 is encoded by other sequences in the same sample as well. The V and J genes are TRBV9 and TRBJ2-3; 12 nucleotides match TRBD2. The CDR3 sequence is 16 residues long. With 4 bases clipped from V and 1 base from J, the junction kept 4 bases outside the gene matches. Per germline, CDR1 SGDLS and CDR2 YYNGEE. CDR3 nucleotide sequence: TGTGCCAGCAGCCCCCGGACTAGCGGGGGCACAGATACGCAGTATTTT. The encoded protein is CASSPRTSGGTDTQYF.

The chain has TRBV28 and TRBJ2-3; no clear D gene. Deletions cut 5 bases from V and 0 bases from J, with 3 bases between. The CDR3 has 12 amino acids. The germline V gene encodes CDR1 MDHEN and CDR2 SYDVKM. DNA of the CDR3: TGTGCCAGCAGTCCAAGCACAGATACGCAGTATTTT. Translating gives CASSPSTDTQYF. The full variable domain, its missing parts supplied by reference TRBV28 and TRBJ2-3, is DVKVTQSSRYLVKRTGEKVFLECVQDMDHENMFWYRQDPGLGLRLIYFSYDVKMKEKGDIPEGYSVSREKKERFSLILESASTNQTSMYLCASSPSTDTQYFGPGTRLTVL.

CDR3 in DNA: TGCGCCAGCAGCCAAGAGGCTAGCGGGGTGGGTGATACGCAGTATTTT. Translation gives CASSQEASGVGDTQYF. The rearrangement links TRBV4-3 to TRBJ2-3; 9 bases match TRBD2. There are 16 residues in the CDR3. Germline CDR1 is LGHNA and CDR2 is YSLEER. Trimming took 0 bases from V and 6 from J; bases not matched to a gene: 7.

This rearrangement joins TRBV5-1 to TRBJ2-5; 7 bases align to TRBD2. The CDR3 covers 13 residues. Germline V gene sequence: CDR1 SGHRS, CDR2 YFSETQ. Trimming at V came to 5 bases and at J to 4 bases, leaving 5 bases not matched to a gene. This chain's CDR3 is CASRQRGLETQYF. The CDR3 bases are TGCGCCAGCAGGCAGCGGGGCCTAGAGACCCAGTACTTC.

The gene calls are TRBV14 and TRBJ1-5; D unclear. Between the trimmed V and J ends, which lost 4 bases and 10 bases, there was a span of 17 bases. The CDR3 consists of 14 residues. The germline V gene has CDR1 SGHDN and CDR2 FVKESK. CDR3 amino acids: CASSPRASKEPQHF. The CDR3 bases are TGTGCCAGCAGCCCGCGGGCCTCTAAAGAACCCCAGCATTTT. The whole variable domain, filled in from reference TRBV14 and TRBJ1-5, reads EAGVTQFPSHSVIEKGQTVTLRCDPISGHDNLYWYRRVMGKEIKFLLHFVKESKQDESGMPNNRFLAERTGGTYSTLKVQPAELEDSGVYFCASSPRASKEPQHFGDGTRLSIL.

The chain has TRBV30 and TRBJ2-4; 8 bases agree with TRBD2. The CDR3 consists of 12 residues. Trimming cost V 8 bases and J 8 bases; bases outside gene matches: 8. Germline CDR1 is GTSNPN and CDR2 is SVGIG (reference sequence). Written as DNA, the CDR3 is TGTGCCGGCCGGGGGGGTGTGGACATTCAGTACTTC. It yields the protein CAGRGGVDIQYF. The full variable domain, its missing parts supplied by reference TRBV30 and TRBJ2-4, is SQTIHQWPATLVQPVGSPLSLECTVEGTSNPNLYWYRQAAGRGLQLLFYSVGIGQISSEVPQNLSASRPQDRQFILSSKKLLLSDSGFYLCAGRGGVDIQYFGAGTRLSVL.

This chain joins TRBV18 and TRBJ2-1; 7 bases align to TRBD2. After removal of 3 bases from V and 0 bases from J, the junction contained 8 bases not matched to a gene. The CDR3 totals 17 residues. In germline, CDR1 is KGHSH, CDR2 LQKENI. CDR3 nucleotide sequence: TGTGCCAGCTCACCTTTCGGCGGACTAGGCTCCTACAATGAGCAGTTCTTC. The encoded protein is CASSPFGGLGSYNEQFF.

J is TRBJ1-2 and V is TRBV6-5; 8 nucleotides align to TRBD1. There are 13 residues in the CDR3. Germline assignment: CDR1 MNHEY and CDR2 SVGAGI. The J segment lost 2 bases and the V segment lost 6 bases, leaving 2 bases of the junction unmatched. As DNA, the CDR3 is TGTGCCAGCAGCCGGGACAGGAACTATGGCTACACCTTC. Translated, it gives CASSRDRNYGYTF.

This clone was observed a handful of times. This rearrangement joins TRBV4-3 to TRBJ1-1; D is uncertain. Trimming cost V 0 bases and J 1 base, with 3 bases left between them. Per the germline V gene, CDR1 is LGHNA and CDR2 is YSLEER. This CDR3 is 13 amino acids long. The CDR3 DNA follows: TGCGCCAGCAGCCAAGACGGGAACACTGAAGCTTTCTTT. Its translation: CASSQDGNTEAFF.

The V gene is TRBV2, the J gene TRBJ2-1; D ambiguous. The germline CDR1 and CDR2 sequences are SNHLY and FYNNEI. The CDR3 spans 14 residues. V lost 4 bases and J 0 bases, leaving 7 bases between the germline ends. The chain's CDR3 is CASSVASSYNEQFF. CDR3 sequence (DNA): TGTGCCAGCAGTGTCGCGAGCTCCTACAATGAGCAGTTCTTC.

This chain joins TRBV6-5 and TRBJ1-2, with 8 bases identical to TRBD1. Germline V lookup: CDR1 MNHEY, CDR2 SVGAGI. The CDR3 is 15 residues long. Trimming took 0 bases from V and 5 from J; bases not matched to a gene: 5. In DNA, the CDR3 is TGTGCCAGCAGTTACTCGTGGGACAGGCCGTATGGCTACACCTTC. It codes for CASSYSWDRPYGYTF.

This chain joins TRBV5-1 and TRBJ2-1, with 11 bases lining up with TRBD2. The V gene's germline CDR1 is SGHRS and CDR2 YFSETQ. Germline trimming cut 5 bases from V and 0 bases from J; bases unmatched to any gene: 4. The CDR3 spans 16 residues. CDR3 sequence: CASRRTSGSSYNEQFF. The CDR3 bases are TGCGCCAGCAGGCGAACTAGCGGGAGCTCCTACAATGAGCAGTTCTTC.

In the case of this clone: Germline is not matched at one junction end, which may reflect a read error. The genes are TRBV5-4 and TRBJ2-1; TRBD2 is a possible D gene (5 bases). The CDR3 extends over 14 amino acids. Looked up from germline, CDR1 is SGHNT and CDR2 is YYREEE (reference sequence). Written as DNA, the CDR3 is TGCGCCAGCAGCCACGCGGGTACAGTTAATGAGCAGTTCTTC. Residues: CASSHAGTVNEQFF.

V and J are TRBV28 and TRBJ1-5, with TRBD1 matching over 9 bases. From germline, CDR1 is MDHEN and CDR2 SYDVKM. With V trimmed by 6 bases and J by 4 bases, 7 bases remained unmatched. This CDR3 has 15 residues. The CDR3 region has the DNA TGTGCCAGCAGCCCCGGTGGGACAGGGAATCAGCCCCAGCATTTT. As protein: CASSPGGTGNQPQHF.

This clone was observed a few times. The V gene is TRBV9, the J gene TRBJ1-2; no definite D call. CDR3 length: 13 residues. Per the germline V gene, CDR1 is SGDLS and CDR2 is YYNGEE. The V and J ends lost 3 bases and 8 bases respectively, with 14 bases between them. The CDR3 coding sequence is TGTGCCAGCAGCGGAGCCCTGGCGGCCGGCTACACCTTC. Protein product: CASSGALAAGYTF.

CDR3: CASSSSGTDEQYF. The DNA for the CDR3 is TGTGCCAGCAGCTCGTCAGGTACGGACGAGCAGTACTTC. V and J are TRBV7-9 and TRBJ2-7; no definite D call. The CDR3 is 13 amino acids. Germline V gene sequence: CDR1 SEHNR, CDR2 FQNEAQ (reference sequence). Trimming removed 4 bases at V and 5 bases at J, with 12 bases between.

This clone was picked up one time. This sequence joins TRBV6-5 and TRBJ2-5; D remains unclear. Germline CDR1 MNHEY, CDR2 SVGAGI. CDR3 length: 15 residues. V was trimmed by 4 bases and J by 4 bases, leaving 16 bases between them. Here the CDR3 DNA reads TGTGCCAGCAGTTCGGAGCTTTCCTGGCGAGAGACCCAGTACTTC. Its translation is CASSSELSWRETQYF.